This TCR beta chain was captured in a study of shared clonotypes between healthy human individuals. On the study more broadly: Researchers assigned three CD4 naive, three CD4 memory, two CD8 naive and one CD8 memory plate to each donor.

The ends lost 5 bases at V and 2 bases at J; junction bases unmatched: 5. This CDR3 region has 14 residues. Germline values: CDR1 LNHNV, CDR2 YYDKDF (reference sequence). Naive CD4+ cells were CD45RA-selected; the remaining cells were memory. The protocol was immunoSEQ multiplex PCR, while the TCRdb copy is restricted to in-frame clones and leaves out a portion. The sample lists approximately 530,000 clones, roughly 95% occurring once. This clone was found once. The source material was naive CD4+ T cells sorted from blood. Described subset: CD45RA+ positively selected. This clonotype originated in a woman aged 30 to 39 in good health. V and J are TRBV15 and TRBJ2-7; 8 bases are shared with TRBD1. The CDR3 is CATSFSGGPYEQYF. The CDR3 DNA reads TGTGCCACCAGCTTCTCAGGGGGCCCCTACGAGCAGTACTTC.